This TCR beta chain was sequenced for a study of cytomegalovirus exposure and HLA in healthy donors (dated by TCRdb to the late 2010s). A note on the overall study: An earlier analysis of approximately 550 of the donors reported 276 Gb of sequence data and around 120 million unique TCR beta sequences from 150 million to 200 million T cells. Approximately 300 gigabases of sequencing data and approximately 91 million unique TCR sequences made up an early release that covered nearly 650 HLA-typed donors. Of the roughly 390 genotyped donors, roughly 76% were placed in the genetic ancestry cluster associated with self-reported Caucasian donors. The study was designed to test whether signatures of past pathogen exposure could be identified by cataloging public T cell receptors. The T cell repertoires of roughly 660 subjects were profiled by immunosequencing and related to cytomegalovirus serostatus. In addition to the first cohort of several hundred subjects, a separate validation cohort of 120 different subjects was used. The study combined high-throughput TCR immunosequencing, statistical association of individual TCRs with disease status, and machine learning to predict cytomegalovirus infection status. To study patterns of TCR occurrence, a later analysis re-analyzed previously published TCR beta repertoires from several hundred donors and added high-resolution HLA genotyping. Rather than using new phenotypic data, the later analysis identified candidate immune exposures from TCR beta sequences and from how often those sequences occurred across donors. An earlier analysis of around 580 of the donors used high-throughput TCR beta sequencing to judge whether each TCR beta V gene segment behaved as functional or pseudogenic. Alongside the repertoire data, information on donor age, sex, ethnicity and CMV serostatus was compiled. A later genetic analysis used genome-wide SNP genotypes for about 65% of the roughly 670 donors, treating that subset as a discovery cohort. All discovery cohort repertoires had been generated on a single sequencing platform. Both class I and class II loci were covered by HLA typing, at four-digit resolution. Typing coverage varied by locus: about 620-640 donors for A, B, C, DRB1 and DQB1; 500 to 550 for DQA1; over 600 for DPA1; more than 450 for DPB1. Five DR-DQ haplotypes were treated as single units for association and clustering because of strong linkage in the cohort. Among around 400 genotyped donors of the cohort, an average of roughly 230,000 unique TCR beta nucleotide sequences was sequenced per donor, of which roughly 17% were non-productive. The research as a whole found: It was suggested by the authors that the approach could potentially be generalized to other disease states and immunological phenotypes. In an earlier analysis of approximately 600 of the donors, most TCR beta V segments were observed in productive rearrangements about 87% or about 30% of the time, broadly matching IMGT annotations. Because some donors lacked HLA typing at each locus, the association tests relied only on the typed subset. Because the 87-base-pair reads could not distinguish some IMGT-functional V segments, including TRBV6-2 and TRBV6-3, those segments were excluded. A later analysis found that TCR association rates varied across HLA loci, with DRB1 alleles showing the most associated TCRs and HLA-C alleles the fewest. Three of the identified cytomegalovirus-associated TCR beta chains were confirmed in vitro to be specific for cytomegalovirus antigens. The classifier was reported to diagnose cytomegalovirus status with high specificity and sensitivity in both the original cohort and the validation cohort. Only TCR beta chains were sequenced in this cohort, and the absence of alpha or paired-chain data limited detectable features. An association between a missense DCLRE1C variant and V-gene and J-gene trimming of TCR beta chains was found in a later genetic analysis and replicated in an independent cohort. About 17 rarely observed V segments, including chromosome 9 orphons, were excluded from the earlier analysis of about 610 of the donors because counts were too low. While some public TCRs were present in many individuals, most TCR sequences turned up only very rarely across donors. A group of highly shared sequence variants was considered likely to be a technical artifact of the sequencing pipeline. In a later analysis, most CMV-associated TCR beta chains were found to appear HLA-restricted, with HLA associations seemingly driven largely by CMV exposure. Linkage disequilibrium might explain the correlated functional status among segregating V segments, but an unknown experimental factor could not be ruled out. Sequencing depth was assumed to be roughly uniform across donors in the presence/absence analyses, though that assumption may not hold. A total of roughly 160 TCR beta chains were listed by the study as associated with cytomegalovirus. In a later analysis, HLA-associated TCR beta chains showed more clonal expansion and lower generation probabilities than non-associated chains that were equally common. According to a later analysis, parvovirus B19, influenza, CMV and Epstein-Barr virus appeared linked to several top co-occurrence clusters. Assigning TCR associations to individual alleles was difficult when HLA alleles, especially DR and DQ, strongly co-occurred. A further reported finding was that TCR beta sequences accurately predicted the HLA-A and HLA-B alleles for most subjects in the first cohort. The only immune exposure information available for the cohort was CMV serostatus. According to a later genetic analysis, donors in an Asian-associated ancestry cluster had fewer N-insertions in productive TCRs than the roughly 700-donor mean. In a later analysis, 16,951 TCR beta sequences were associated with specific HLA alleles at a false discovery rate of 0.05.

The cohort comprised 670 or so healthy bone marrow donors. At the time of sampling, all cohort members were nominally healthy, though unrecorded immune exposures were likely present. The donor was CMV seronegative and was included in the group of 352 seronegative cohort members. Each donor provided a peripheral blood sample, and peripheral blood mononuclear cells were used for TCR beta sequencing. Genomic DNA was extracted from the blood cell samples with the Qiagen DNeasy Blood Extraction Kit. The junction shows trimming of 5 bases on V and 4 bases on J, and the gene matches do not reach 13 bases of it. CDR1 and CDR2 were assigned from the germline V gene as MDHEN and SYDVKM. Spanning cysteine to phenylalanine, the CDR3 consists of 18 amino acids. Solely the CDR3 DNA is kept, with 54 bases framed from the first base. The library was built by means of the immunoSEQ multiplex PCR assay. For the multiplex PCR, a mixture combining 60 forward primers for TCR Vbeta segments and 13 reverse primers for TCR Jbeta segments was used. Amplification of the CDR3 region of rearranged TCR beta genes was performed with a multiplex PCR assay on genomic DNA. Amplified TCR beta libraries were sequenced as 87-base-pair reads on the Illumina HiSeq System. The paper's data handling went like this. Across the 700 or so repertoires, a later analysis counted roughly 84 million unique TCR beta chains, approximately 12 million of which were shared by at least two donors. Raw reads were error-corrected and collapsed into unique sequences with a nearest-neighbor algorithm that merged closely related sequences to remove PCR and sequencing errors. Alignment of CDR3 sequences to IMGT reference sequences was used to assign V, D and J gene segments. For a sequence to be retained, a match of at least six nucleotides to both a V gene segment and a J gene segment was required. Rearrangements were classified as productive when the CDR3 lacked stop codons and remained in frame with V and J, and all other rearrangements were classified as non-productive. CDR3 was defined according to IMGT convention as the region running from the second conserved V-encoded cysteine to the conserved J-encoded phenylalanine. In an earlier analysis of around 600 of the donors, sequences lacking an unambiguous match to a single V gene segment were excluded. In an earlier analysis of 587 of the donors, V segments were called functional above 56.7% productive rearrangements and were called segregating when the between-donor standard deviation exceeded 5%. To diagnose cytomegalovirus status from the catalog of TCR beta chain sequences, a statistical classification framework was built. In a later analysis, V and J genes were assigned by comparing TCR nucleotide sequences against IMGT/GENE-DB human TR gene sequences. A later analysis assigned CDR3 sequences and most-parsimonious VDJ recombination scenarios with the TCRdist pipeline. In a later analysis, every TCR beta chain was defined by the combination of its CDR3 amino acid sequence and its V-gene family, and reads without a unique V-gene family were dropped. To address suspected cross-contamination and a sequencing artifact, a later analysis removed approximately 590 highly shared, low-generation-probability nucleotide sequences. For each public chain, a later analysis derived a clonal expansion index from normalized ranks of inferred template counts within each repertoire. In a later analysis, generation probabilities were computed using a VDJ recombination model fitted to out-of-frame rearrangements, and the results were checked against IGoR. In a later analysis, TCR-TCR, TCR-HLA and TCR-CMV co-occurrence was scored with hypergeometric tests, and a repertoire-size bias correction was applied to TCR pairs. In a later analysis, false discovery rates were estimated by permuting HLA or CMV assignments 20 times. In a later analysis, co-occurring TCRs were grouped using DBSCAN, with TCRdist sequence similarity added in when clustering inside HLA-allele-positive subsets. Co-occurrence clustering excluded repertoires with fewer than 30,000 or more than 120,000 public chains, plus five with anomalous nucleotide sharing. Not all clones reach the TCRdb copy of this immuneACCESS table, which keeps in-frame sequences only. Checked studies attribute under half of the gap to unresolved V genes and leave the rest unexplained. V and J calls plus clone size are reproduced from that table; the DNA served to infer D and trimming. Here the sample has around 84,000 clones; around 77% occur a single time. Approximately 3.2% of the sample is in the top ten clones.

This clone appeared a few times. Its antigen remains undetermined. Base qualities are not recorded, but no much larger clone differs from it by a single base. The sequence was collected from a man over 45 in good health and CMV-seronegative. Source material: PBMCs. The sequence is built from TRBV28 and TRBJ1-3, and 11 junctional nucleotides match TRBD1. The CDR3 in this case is CASSPGTGGPIHGNTIYF. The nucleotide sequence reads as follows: TGTGCCAGCAGTCCCGGGACAGGGGGTCCCATTCACGGAAACACCATATATTTT.